The 27 T cell receptor beta chains below come from one sample, sequenced in a study of cytomegalovirus exposure and HLA in healthy donors. PCR involved 60 Vbeta and 13 Jbeta primers. Data came from immunoSEQ multiplex PCR; TCRdb stores just in-frame clones and leaves some out. The sample has 130,000 or so clones; roughly 62% are singletons. Sample: PBMCs. The receptors derive from a male donor in good health and CMV-seronegative.

Here the CDR3 DNA reads TGTGCCAGCAGCACTCGCTTTAGCGGGGGAACCTACGAGCAGTACTTC. It translates to CASSTRFSGGTYEQYF. The chain carries TRBV7-8 and TRBJ2-7, with 9 bases matching TRBD2. The CDR3 sequence is 16 residues long. Trimming cost V 5 bases and J 2 bases; bases outside gene matches: 10. CDR1 and CDR2 from the germline V gene are SGHVS and FQNEAQ.

The chain joins TRBV5-5 to TRBJ1-2; D is possibly TRBD1 (5 bases). V lost 3 bases to trimming and J lost 7 bases, with 19 bases between them. Germline-derived CDR1 and CDR2 are SGHKS and YYEKEE (reference sequence). This CDR3 spans 15 amino acids. CDR3 coding DNA: TGTGCCAGCAGCTCTAGGCAGGGACTTTACTTTGGCTACACCTTC. Its translation: CASSSRQGLYFGYTF.

J is TRBJ1-1 and V is TRBV28, with 7 bases fitting TRBD1. The CDR3 extends over 12 amino acids. V was clipped by 6 bases and J by 5 bases; unmatched bases: 3. Germline CDR1 is MDHEN and CDR2 is SYDVKM. The CDR3 coding sequence is TGTGCCAGCAGGACAGGGTGGACTGAAGCTTTCTTT. As protein: CASRTGWTEAFF.

The chain uses TRBV5-8 and TRBJ2-5; D gene unclear. The germline V and J ends were trimmed by 0 bases and 7 bases, with 13 bases remaining between them. The CDR3 length is 14 residues. Germline loops: CDR1 SGHTS, CDR2 YDEGEE. The CDR3 bases are TGTGCCAGCAGCTTGGGCGGCACCTCCGGGACCCAGTACTTC. Protein: CASSLGGTSGTQYF.

J is TRBJ1-5 and V is TRBV2; D remains ambiguous. V was shortened by 5 bases and J by 5 bases, with 10 bases between the two germline ends. The CDR3 covers 13 residues. Germline loops: CDR1 SNHLY, CDR2 FYNNEI. As DNA, the CDR3 is TGTGCCAGCAGTTACGGGATCGATCAGCCCCAGCATTTT. Encoded protein: CASSYGIDQPQHF.

This clone was detected a few times. The chain recombines TRBV30 with TRBJ2-5; 12 positions agree with TRBD2. The CDR3 consists of 13 residues. The ends lost 2 bases at V and 7 bases at J; junction bases unmatched: 2. In germline, CDR1 is GTSNPN, CDR2 SVGIG (reference sequence). The chain's CDR3 is CAWSKTSGGTQYF. In nucleotides, the CDR3 is TGTGCCTGGAGTAAGACTAGCGGGGGGACCCAGTACTTC.

The chain has TRBV2 and TRBJ2-5, with D perhaps matching TRBD2 (5 bases). Per germline, CDR1 SNHLY and CDR2 FYNNEI. Deletions cut 0 bases from V and 3 bases from J, with 8 bases between. The CDR3 has 14 residues. The CDR3 DNA reads as TGTGCCAGCAGTGAAGCCCCGGGGAAAGAGACCCAGTACTTC. Amino acids: CASSEAPGKETQYF.

This chain uses TRBV7-9 with TRBJ1-6; TRBD1 matches at 8 bases. This CDR3 has 12 amino acids. In germline, CDR1 is SEHNR, CDR2 FQNEAQ (reference sequence). V dropped 6 bases and J dropped 8; count of bases not matched to a gene: 0. CDR3 DNA sequence: TGTGCCAGCAGGACAGGGGATTCACCCCTCCACTTT. Protein sequence: CASRTGDSPLHF.

V is TRBV7-2 and J is TRBJ1-2, with 7 bases matching TRBD1. This CDR3 comprises 15 residues. With 10 bases clipped from V and 0 bases from J, the junction kept 11 bases outside the gene matches. Germline V gives CDR1 SGHTA, CDR2 FQGNSA. The CDR3 protein is CANPIGQASNYGYTF. CDR3 bases: TGTGCCAACCCGATTGGACAGGCGTCTAACTATGGCTACACCTTC.

The rearrangement links TRBV7-9 to TRBJ2-2; D possibly corresponds to TRBD2 (5 bases). Between the trimmed V and J ends, which lost 3 bases and 13 bases, there was a span of 9 bases. From germline, CDR1 is SEHNR and CDR2 FQNEAQ (reference sequence). CDR3 length equals 11 residues. CDR3 sequence reads: CASSFEGLLFF. DNA of the CDR3: TGTGCCAGCAGCTTTGAGGGTCTGCTGTTTTTT.

This chain connects TRBV7-9 to TRBJ2-2; 10 nucleotides align to TRBD2. The CDR3 is 16 amino acids. The junction had 5 bases not matched to a gene; V was cut back by 2 bases and J by 5 bases. The germline V gene encodes CDR1 SEHNR and CDR2 FQNEAQ (reference sequence). The CDR3 here is CASSLRELAGTGELFF. DNA of the CDR3: TGTGCCAGCAGCTTACGCGAACTAGCGGGGACCGGGGAGCTGTTTTTT.

The chain is built from TRBV11-2 and TRBJ1-6, with 10 bases lining up with TRBD1. V shed 5 bases, J shed 10 bases, and the junction held 8 bases outside the gene matches. There are 15 residues in the CDR3. Germline loops: CDR1 SGHAT, CDR2 FQNNGV. The DNA of the CDR3 is TGTGCCAGCAGCACCCGGGACAGGGGAATGTCACCCCTCCACTTT. This translates into CASSTRDRGMSPLHF.

The chain is built from TRBV5-4 and TRBJ2-3, with TRBD2 matching 8 bases. The CDR3 totals 15 residues. V shed 7 bases and J 1 base; nucleotides not matched to a gene: 8. Germline V gives CDR1 SGHNT, CDR2 YYREEE (reference sequence). The CDR3 region has the DNA TGTGCCAGCTGGGGTAGCGGGGTTGGCACAGATACGCAGTATTTT. Translation gives CASWGSGVGTDTQYF.

The chain carries TRBV29-1 and TRBJ2-7; possibly TRBD1 for D (5 bases). V lost 4 bases, J lost 3 bases, and 13 bases lay in between. Germline V gene lookup returns CDR1 SQVTM and CDR2 ANQGSEA. CDR3 length: 13 residues. The chain's CDR3 is CSVGQSGLYEQYF. Here the CDR3 DNA reads TGCAGCGTTGGACAGTCCGGCCTCTACGAGCAGTACTTC.

This chain joins TRBV18 and TRBJ2-3; 7 bases match TRBD2. V dropped 3 bases and J dropped 5; count of bases not matched to a gene: 2. Germline V gene lookup returns CDR1 KGHSH and CDR2 LQKENI. The CDR3 totals 13 residues. The CDR3 coding sequence is TGTGCCAGCTCACCCAGGGAGGGAGATACGCAGTATTTT. Amino acid sequence: CASSPREGDTQYF.

This CDR3 reads CASSERDRGTYNEQFF. The CDR3 DNA sequence: TGTGCCAGCAGTGAGAGGGACAGGGGGACCTACAATGAGCAGTTCTTC. This chain joins TRBV2 and TRBJ2-1; 11 bases align to TRBD1. Germline assignment: CDR1 SNHLY and CDR2 FYNNEI. The CDR3 totals 16 residues. V trimming: 3 bases; J trimming: 2 bases; junction bases outside the gene matches: 3.

This chain links TRBV2 with TRBJ2-2, with 11 bases matching TRBD1. There are 15 residues in the CDR3. The V and J ends lost 3 bases and 6 bases, in that order; junction bases with no gene match: 3. The germline CDR1 and CDR2 sequences are SNHLY and FYNNEI. CDR3 bases: TGTGCCAGCAGTGACCGGGACAGGGGGGCCGGGGAGCTGTTTTTT. Amino acids: CASSDRDRGAGELFF.

The J gene is TRBJ2-1, the V gene TRBV10-2, with 9 positions matching TRBD2. Per the germline V gene, CDR1 is WSHSY and CDR2 is SAAADI. There are 14 residues in the CDR3. The V and J ends lost 6 bases and 6 bases, in that order; junction bases with no gene match: 6. The CDR3 DNA reads as TGCGCCAGCAGGGGGGGACTAGCAGGCAATGAGCAGTTCTTC. It specifies CASRGGLAGNEQFF.

This clone was seen only once. The rearrangement uses TRBV20-1 and TRBJ2-7; no clear D gene. CDR3 size: 11 residues. V lost 5 bases, J lost 3 bases, and 8 bases lay in between. Germline V gene lookup returns CDR1 DFQATT and CDR2 SNEGSKA (reference sequence). Written as DNA, the CDR3 is TGCAGTGCTGGTGCGGACTACGAGCAGTACTTC. It is translated as CSAGADYEQYF.

This chain uses TRBV28 with TRBJ1-5; TRBD1 agrees at 11 bases. The CDR3 consists of 19 residues. Germline V lookup: CDR1 MDHEN, CDR2 SYDVKM. Trimming cost V 6 bases and J 5 bases; bases outside gene matches: 18. For the CDR3, the DNA is TGTGCCAGCAGCCCGGCAGGGCGGACAGGGGGCTCTGGTTATCAGCCCCAGCATTTT. It is translated as CASSPAGRTGGSGYQPQHF.

The chain links TRBV5-1 to TRBJ2-1, with TRBD2 matching 9 bases. The germline CDR1 and CDR2 sequences are SGHRS and YFSETQ. With 3 bases clipped from V and 8 bases from J, the junction kept 15 bases outside the gene matches. The CDR3 has 17 residues. For the CDR3, the DNA is TGCGCCAGCAGCTCCGGGGACGCGGGGGGGCGAGCTTATGAGCAGTTCTTC. Its protein product is CASSSGDAGGRAYEQFF.

The rearrangement joins TRBV28 to TRBJ1-1; maybe TRBD1 (5 bases). The V end was cut by 6 bases, the J end by 6 bases, with 14 bases between. The CDR3 is 13 residues long. Germline V gene lookup returns CDR1 MDHEN and CDR2 SYDVKM. In nucleotides, the CDR3 is TGTGCCAGCAGCCTCAGGGAGGGATCTGAAGCTTTCTTT. Translation gives CASSLREGSEAFF.

The chain links TRBV2 to TRBJ1-6, with TRBD1 as a possible D gene (5 bases). The germline V and J ends were trimmed by 2 bases and 7 bases, with 12 bases remaining between them. CDR1 SNHLY and CDR2 FYNNEI come from the germline V gene. The CDR3 runs to 15 residues. The CDR3 sequence: CASSELPTENSPLHF. The CDR3 DNA sequence: TGTGCCAGCAGTGAACTCCCGACAGAAAATTCACCCCTCCACTTT.

This chain joins TRBV4-1 and TRBJ2-2, with 7 positions matching TRBD1. In germline, CDR1 is MGHRA, CDR2 YSYEKL. The CDR3 length is 15 residues. V was clipped by 4 bases and J by 4 bases; unmatched bases: 6. The CDR3 DNA reads TGCGCCAGCAGCCTAGAGGGACAGAGCACCGGGGAGCTGTTTTTT. It translates to CASSLEGQSTGELFF.

At least ten counts were recorded for this clone. The chain combines TRBV14 with TRBJ2-3, with 13 bases that match TRBD2. With V trimmed by 1 base and J by 4 bases, 2 bases remained unmatched. Germline-derived CDR1 and CDR2 are SGHDN and FVKESK. The CDR3 is 16 residues long. CDR3 nucleotides: TGTGCCAGCAGCCAAGTTACTAGCGGGGGGGCAGATACGCAGTATTTT. Its translation: CASSQVTSGGADTQYF. The whole variable domain, remainder taken from reference TRBV14 and TRBJ2-3, is EAGVTQFPSHSVIEKGQTVTLRCDPISGHDNLYWYRRVMGKEIKFLLHFVKESKQDESGMPNNRFLAERTGGTYSTLKVQPAELEDSGVYFCASSQVTSGGADTQYFGPGTRLTVL.

This clone was found once. V and J are TRBV2 and TRBJ2-1; possible D gene TRBD2, 5 bases. Looked up from germline, CDR1 is SNHLY and CDR2 is FYNNEI. The CDR3 spans 14 residues. Between the trimmed V and J ends, which lost 5 bases and 8 bases, there was a span of 16 bases. CDR3 protein: CASSRDMRADEQFF. The CDR3 nucleotides read TGTGCCAGCAGTCGTGACATGAGGGCGGATGAGCAGTTCTTC.

This chain connects TRBV2 to TRBJ1-1; tentatively, D is TRBD1 (5 bases). Germline V gives CDR1 SNHLY, CDR2 FYNNEI. V was shortened by 6 bases and J by 1 base, with 15 bases between the two germline ends. The CDR3 totals 15 residues. The CDR3 DNA sequence: TGTGCCAGCAGGGTCCTTTCGACAGCGAACACTGAAGCTTTCTTT. Translated: CASRVLSTANTEAFF. Based on the CDR3 plus reference TRBV2 and TRBJ1-1, the full variable domain is EPEVTQTPSHQVTQMGQEVILRCVPISNHLYFYWYRQILGQKVEFLVSFYNNEISEKSEIFDDQFSVERPDGSNFTLKIRSTKLEDSAMYFCASRVLSTANTEAFFGQGTRLTVV.